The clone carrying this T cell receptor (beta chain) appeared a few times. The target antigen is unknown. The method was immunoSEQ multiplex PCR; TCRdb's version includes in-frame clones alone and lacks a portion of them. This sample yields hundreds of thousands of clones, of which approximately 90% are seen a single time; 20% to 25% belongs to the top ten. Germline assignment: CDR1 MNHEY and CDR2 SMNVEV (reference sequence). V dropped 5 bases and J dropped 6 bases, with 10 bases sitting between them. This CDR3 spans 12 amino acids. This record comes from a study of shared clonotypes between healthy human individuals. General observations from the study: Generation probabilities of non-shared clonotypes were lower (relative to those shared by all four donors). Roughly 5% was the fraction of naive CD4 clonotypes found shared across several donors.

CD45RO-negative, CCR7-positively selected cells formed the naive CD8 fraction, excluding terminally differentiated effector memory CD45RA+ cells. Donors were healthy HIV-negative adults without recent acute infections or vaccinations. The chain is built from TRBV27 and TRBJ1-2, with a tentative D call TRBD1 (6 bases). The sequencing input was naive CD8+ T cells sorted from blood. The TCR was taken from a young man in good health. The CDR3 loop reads CASSPRQDGYTF. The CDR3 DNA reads TGTGCCAGCAGTCCCCGACAGGATGGCTACACCTTC.